The clone carrying this T cell receptor beta chain is classed as medium-sized. Using immunoSEQ multiplex PCR, the repertoire was profiled, and TCRdb retains in-frame clones only, with some absent. The data hold around 71,000 clones, with approximately 94% observed a single time. This record comes from a study of cytomegalovirus exposure and HLA in healthy donors. This receptor was taken from a young man in good health and CMV-seropositive. Material for sequencing was PBMCs.

CDR3 amino acids: CASSLGLAYNEQFF. CDR3 bases: TGTGCCAGCAGCTTGGGACTAGCTTACAATGAGCAGTTCTTC. J is TRBJ2-1 and V is TRBV7-9; 9 positions agree with TRBD2. The V and J ends lost 3 bases and 4 bases, in that order; junction bases with no gene match: 1. The CDR3 spans 14 residues. Germline-derived CDR1 and CDR2 are SEHNR and FQNEAQ (reference sequence).